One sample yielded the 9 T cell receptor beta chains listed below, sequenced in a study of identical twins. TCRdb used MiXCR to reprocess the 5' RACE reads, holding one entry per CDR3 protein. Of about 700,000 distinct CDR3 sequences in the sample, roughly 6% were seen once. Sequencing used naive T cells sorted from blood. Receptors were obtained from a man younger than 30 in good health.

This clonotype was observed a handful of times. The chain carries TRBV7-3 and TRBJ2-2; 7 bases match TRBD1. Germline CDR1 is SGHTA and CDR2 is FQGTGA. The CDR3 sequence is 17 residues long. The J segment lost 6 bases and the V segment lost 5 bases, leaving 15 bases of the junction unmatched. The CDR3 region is CASSNSLETGVSGELFF. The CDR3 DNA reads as TGTGCCAGCAGCAACTCCCTTGAAACAGGGGTTTCCGGGGAGCTGTTTTTT. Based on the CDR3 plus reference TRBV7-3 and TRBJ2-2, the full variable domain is GAGVSQTPSNKVTEKGKYVELRCDPISGHTALYWYRQSLGQGPEFLIYFQGTGAADDSGLPNDRFFAVRPEGSVSTLKIQRTERGDSAVYLCASSNSLETGVSGELFFGEGSRLTVL.

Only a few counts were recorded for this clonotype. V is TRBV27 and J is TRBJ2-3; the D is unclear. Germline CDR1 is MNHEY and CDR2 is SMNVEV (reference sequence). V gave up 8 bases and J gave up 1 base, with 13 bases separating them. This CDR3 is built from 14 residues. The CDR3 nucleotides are TGTGCCAGCCTGAGTCTAGGGCGCACAGATACGCAGTATTTT. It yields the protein CASLSLGRTDTQYF.

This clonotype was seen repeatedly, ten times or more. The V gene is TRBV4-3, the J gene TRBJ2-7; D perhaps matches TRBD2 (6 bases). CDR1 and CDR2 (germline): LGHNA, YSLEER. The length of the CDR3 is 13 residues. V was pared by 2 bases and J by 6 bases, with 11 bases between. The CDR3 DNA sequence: TGCGCCAGCAGCCAACGACTAGATTCCGAGCAGTACTTC. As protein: CASSQRLDSEQYF.

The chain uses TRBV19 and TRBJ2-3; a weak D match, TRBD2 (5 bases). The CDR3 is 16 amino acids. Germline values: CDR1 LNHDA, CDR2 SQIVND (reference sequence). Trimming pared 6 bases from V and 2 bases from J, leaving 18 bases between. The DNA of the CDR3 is TGTGCCAGTAGCCATCCGGGATCTCGATACACAGATACGCAGTATTTT. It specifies CASSHPGSRYTDTQYF. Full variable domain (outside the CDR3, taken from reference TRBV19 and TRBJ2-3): DGGITQSPKYLFRKEGQNVTLSCEQNLNHDAMYWYRQDPGQGLRLIYYSQIVNDFQKGDIAEGYSVSREKKESFPLTVTSAQKNPTAFYLCASSHPGSRYTDTQYFGPGTRLTVL.

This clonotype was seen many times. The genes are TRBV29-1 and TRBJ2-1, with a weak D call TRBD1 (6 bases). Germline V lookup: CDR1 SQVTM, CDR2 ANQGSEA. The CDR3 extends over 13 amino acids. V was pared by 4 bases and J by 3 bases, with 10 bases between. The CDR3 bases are TGCAGCGTTGTCGGACAGTACTACAATGAGCAGTTCTTC. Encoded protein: CSVVGQYYNEQFF.

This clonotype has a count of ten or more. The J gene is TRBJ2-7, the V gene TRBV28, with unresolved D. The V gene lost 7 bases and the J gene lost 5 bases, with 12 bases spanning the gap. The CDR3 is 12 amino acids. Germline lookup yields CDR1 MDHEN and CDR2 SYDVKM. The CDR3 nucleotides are TGTGCCAGCATGGGTCGAGTGAACGAGCAGTACTTC. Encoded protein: CASMGRVNEQYF.

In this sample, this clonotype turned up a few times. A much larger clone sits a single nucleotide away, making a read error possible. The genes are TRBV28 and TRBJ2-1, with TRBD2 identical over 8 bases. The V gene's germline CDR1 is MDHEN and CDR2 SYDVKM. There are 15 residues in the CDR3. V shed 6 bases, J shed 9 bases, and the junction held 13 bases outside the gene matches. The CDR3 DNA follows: TGTGCCAGCAGGGGGGCGGGAGGATCGGCGGGTGAGCAGTTCTTC. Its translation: CASRGAGGSAGEQFF.

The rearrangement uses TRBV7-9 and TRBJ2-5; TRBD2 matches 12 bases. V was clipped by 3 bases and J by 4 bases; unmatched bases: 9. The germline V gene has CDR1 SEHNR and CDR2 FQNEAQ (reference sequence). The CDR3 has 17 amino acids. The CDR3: CASSLRERLAGVETQYF. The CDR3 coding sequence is TGTGCCAGCAGCTTGAGGGAACGACTAGCGGGAGTAGAGACCCAGTACTTC.

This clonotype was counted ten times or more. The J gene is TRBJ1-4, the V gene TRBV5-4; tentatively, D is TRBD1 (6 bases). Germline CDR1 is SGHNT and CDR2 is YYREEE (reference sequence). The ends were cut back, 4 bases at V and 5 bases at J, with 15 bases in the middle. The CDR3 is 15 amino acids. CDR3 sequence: CASSLRGGMNEKLFF. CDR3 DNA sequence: TGTGCCAGCAGCCTCCGAGGGGGGATGAATGAAAAACTGTTTTTT.